This TCR beta chain was captured by sequencing in a study of radiation and T cells in renal cell carcinoma (dated by TCRdb to 2018 to 2021). Background for the entire study: The samples were drawn from a clinical trial, where primary renal cell carcinomas were treated with 15 Gy of stereotactic body radiation therapy and then removed by nephrectomy 4 weeks afterward. A total of 53 samples underwent TCR beta sequencing, made up of 25 or so tumors and some 27 peripheral blood samples. Across all 50 or so samples, several million unique CDR3 nucleotide sequences encoding about 2.4 million unique CDR3 amino acid sequences were identified. Overall study outcomes, separate from this receptor: Blood repertoire dynamics were not followed beyond 4 weeks after treatment. In blood, the top tumor clonotypes increased between baseline and 2 weeks post-radiation and then shrank by 4 weeks, which suggests that tumor-resident clones expanded only transiently. Effects of radiation dose or scheduling on the TCR repertoire could not be addressed with the single-armed trial design. No pretreatment tumor biopsies were available, so the baseline intratumoral presence of clonotypes could not be determined.

From its cysteine to its phenylalanine, the CDR3 spans 15 amino acids. Left in the record is the CDR3 DNA by itself, 45 bases read in frame from the first base. CDR1 is given as MNHNY and CDR2 as SVGAGI, both from the germline V gene (reference sequence). V trim: 2 bases; J trim: 4 bases; unmatched bases: 4. TCR beta libraries were generated from genomic DNA with the immunoSEQ kit, following the manufacturer's recommendations. For library preparation, a first multiplex PCR was performed with proprietary primers, followed by a second PCR in which unique barcodes were added, and bead cleanups were performed after each round. Each sample batch included a kit-provided positive control reaction and a negative control reaction. The final libraries were assessed on an Agilent 4200 TapeStation D1000 ScreenTape, pooled by volume, and quantified by qPCR. An Illumina NextSeq500 fitted with a MidOutput 150-cycle cartridge performed the sequencing, running 156 Read1 cycles and 15 Index1 cycles with the kit's custom primers. The pooled library was loaded at around 1 pM, and about 20% PhiX control was spiked in. In the authors' own workflow: The vendor-processed data were analyzed in R, and a clonotype was defined as all T cells that share the same CDR3 nucleotide sequence. In the clone abundance analyses, frequencies were normalized to the 10,000 most abundant clones in each sample. Public T cell clones, which averaged fewer than five per sample, were removed prior to analysis. An abundance difference of at least 32-fold between compartments was the criterion for calling clonotypes tumor-enriched or baseline blood-enriched. Clonotypes expanded or contracted between blood time points were identified with a beta-binomial differential abundance model. Similarity between tumor and blood repertoires was quantified using the Baroni-Urbani and Buser coefficient, and groups were compared with two-tailed Wilcoxon tests in R. TCRdb re-hosts the immuneACCESS table, in-frame sequences only. Its copies lack some clones; in the studies checked, an unresolved V gene accounts for under half of them, and the cause for the rest is not known. V, J and clone size are those of that table, while D and trimming were read from the DNA. The sample table contains 150,000 or so clones; only one count was recorded for 75% to 90% of them. The ten largest clonotypes hold approximately 20% of the sample.

The time point label here, explained by the study, means: baseline pretreatment blood. In light of the paper, this sample's treatment or condition label describes: 15 Gy SBRT to primary tumor, nephrectomy 4 weeks later. To track tumor-enriched clonotypes, serial peripheral blood was sampled from radiation-treated patients at baseline and at 2 weeks and 4 weeks after SBRT. Renal cell carcinoma with clear cell pathology was present in all patients. The QIAamp DNA Blood Mini Kit (Qiagen) was used to prepare genomic DNA for TCR sequencing. Only samples passing all quality control checks were included in the analyses. A note on this clone: Its antigen is unknown. Base qualities are not provided; no much larger clone lies one nucleotide away.

This TCR was recovered from a woman in her forties or fifties with renal cell carcinoma. Here the chain combines TRBV6-6 and TRBJ1-1; 10 of the junction bases match TRBD1. The sequencing here drew on blood, taken from a patient whose treatment included radiotherapy and nephrectomy. The DNA sequence follows: TGTGCCAGCAGTTACGGGGGACAGGGGTCCACTGAAGCTTTCTTT. It translates as CASSYGGQGSTEAFF.